These T cell receptor beta chains were read from a single sample in a study of cytotoxic CD8 clonotypes in ibrutinib-treated CLL. The repertoire was sequenced with immunoSEQ multiplex PCR; TCRdb's copy has only in-frame clones and lacks some. The table shows 65,000 to 90,000 clones, with roughly 85% occurring only once. The starting material was PBMCs, obtained after 24 months of ibrutinib treatment. The origin of the receptors is a human donor with chronic lymphocytic leukemia. Both conserved end residues are trimmed from each CDR3.

>TRBJ2-1|TRBV4-2|15
ASSQVKAGGPYNEQF
>TRBJ2-4|TRBV6-5|13
ASSYSGGTQNIQY
>TRBJ2-1|TRBV9|13
ASSPISGSYNEQF
>TRBJ2-5|TRBV9|11
ASSVGAFETQY
>TRBJ2-7|TRBV7-3|12
ASSPGPGTPEQY
>TRBJ2-5|TRBV5-4|14
ASSLSGTGDGETQY
>TRBJ1-1|TRBV18|15
ASSPQVEGTMNTEAF
>TRBJ1-1|TRBV19|12
ASSISGLNTEAF
>TRBJ2-1|TRBV19|13
ASRKGLADDNEQF
>TRBJ1-1|TRBV11-2|13
ASSLEGSGGPGAF
>TRBJ2-3|TRBV30|10
AWSSLAYTQY
>TRBJ2-1|TRBV25-1|9
ASSGGGEQF
>TRBJ2-1|TRBV5-4|13
ASSDRTSGSHEQF
>TRBJ2-7|TRBV6-6|12
ASSSLAGVGEQY
>TRBJ2-5|TRBV5-1|9
ASSFQETQY
>TRBJ2-2|TRBV5-4|14
ASSLGLAGGSGELF